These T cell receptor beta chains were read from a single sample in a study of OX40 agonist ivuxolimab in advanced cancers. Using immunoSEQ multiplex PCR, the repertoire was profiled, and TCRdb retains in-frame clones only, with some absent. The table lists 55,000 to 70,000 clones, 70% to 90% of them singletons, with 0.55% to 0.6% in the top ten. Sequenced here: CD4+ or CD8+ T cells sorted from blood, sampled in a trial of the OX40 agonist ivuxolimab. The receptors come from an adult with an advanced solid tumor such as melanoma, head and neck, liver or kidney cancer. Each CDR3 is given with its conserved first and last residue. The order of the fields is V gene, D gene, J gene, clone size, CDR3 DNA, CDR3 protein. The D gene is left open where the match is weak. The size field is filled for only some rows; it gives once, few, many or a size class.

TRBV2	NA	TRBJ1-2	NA	TGTGCCAGCAGTCTAAGCGAACAGGGCTCTGGCTACACCTTC	CASSLSEQGSGYTF
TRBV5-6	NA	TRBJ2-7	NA	TGTGCCAGCAGCTTCGCCAGTAGGGCGTCCTACGAGCAGTACTTC	CASSFASRASYEQYF
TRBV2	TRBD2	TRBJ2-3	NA	TGTGCCAGCAGCCAGACGGGGACTAGCGGCACAGATACGCAGTATTTT	CASSQTGTSGTDTQYF
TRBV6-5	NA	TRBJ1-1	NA	TGTGCCAGCCGGGACACCCTGAACACTGAAGCTTTCTTT	CASRDTLNTEAFF
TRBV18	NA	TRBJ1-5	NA	TGTGCCAGCTCACCACTGGGCCGGGTAGCAGGGAATCAGCCCCAGCATTTT	CASSPLGRVAGNQPQHF
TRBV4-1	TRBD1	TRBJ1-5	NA	TGCGCCAGCAGCCAGGAGGGACAGGGGTTCAATCAGCCCCAGCATTTT	CASSQEGQGFNQPQHF
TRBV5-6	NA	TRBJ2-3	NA	TGTGCCAGCAGCTTGTTGGATACGCAGTATTTT	CASSLLDTQYF
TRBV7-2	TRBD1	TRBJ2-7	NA	TGTGCCAGCAGCCCCCACTCCGGGACAGCCTCCTACGAGCAGTACTTC	CASSPHSGTASYEQYF
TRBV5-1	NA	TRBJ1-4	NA	TGCGCCAGCAGCTTGGGGGCAACGAGTGAAAAACTGTTTTTT	CASSLGATSEKLFF
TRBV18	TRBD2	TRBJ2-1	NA	TGTGCCAGCTCACCGGCTAGCGGGAGCCGCAATGAGCAGTTCTTC	CASSPASGSRNEQFF
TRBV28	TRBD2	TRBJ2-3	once	TGTGCCAGCAGTGGACAAATAGCGGGAGGGACAGATACGCAGTATTTT	CASSGQIAGGTDTQYF
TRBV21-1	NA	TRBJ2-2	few	TGTGCCAGCAGCAAAGGACAGCAGAACACCGGGGAGCTGTTTTTT	CASSKGQQNTGELFF
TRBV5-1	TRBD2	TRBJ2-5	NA	TGCGCCAGCAGCTTAGCGGGGGGACCCGTCGAGACCCAGTACTTC	CASSLAGGPVETQYF
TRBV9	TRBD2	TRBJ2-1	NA	TGTGTCGGCAGCGTAGGGAGGGTTGGACCAGCGGCGGGAAATGAGCAGTTCTTC	CVGSVGRVGPAAGNEQFF
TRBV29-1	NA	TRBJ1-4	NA	TGCAGCGTTAGACAGATTAATGAAAAACTGTTTTTT	CSVRQINEKLFF
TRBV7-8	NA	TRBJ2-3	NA	TGTGCCAGCAGCGCGGGACAGCGTCATAGCACAGATACGCAGTATTTT	CASSAGQRHSTDTQYF
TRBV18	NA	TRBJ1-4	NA	TGTGCCAGCTCACCACCGTTGGGCCAGGTCAATGAAAAACTGTTTTTT	CASSPPLGQVNEKLFF
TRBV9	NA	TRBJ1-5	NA	TGTGCCAGCAGCGGGGCCATGGGAGGGCACTATAGCAATCAGCCCCAGCATTTT	CASSGAMGGHYSNQPQHF
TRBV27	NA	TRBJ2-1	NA	TGTGCCAGCAGCCTCCAAGCGGGCTCGTCATACAATGAGCAGTTCTTC	CASSLQAGSSYNEQFF
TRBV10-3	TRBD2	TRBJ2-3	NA	TGTGCCATCAGTGATTTGGCGGGAGGGGGTGATACGCAGTATTTT	CAISDLAGGGDTQYF
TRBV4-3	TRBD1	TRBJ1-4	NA	TGCGCCAGCAGCCAGGGACAGGGGGCAACTAATGAAAAACTGTTTTTT	CASSQGQGATNEKLFF
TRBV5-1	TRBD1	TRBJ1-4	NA	TGCGCCAGCAGCTTACAGGGGCTCGCTAATGAAAAACTGTTTTTT	CASSLQGLANEKLFF
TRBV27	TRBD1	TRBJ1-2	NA	TGTGCCAGCAGTCCCCACCTAACCGGACAGGGGATGAGCTACACCTTC	CASSPHLTGQGMSYTF
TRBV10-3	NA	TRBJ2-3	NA	TGTGCCATCAGTGACCCATCAGATACGCAGTATTTT	CAISDPSDTQYF
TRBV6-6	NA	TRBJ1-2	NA	TGTGCCAGCAGTTCCGACAGGCTAGGCTACACCTTC	CASSSDRLGYTF
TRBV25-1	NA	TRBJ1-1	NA	TGTGCCAGCAGTGAAATGGAACAGGGTAGTGGGTTGAACACTGAAGCTTTCTTT	CASSEMEQGSGLNTEAFF
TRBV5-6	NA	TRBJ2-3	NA	TGTGCCAGCAGGGGGATGGGGAGGACAGATACGCAGTATTTT	CASRGMGRTDTQYF
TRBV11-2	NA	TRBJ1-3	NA	TGTGCCAGCAGCTTTGGGGAGCCGATTGGAAACACCATATATTTT	CASSFGEPIGNTIYF
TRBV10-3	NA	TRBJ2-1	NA	TGTGCCATCAGTGAGAACGGGAATGAGCAGTTCTTC	CAISENGNEQFF
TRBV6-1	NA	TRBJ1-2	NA	TGTGCCAGCACCCCGACAGAGGACTATGGCTACACCTTC	CASTPTEDYGYTF
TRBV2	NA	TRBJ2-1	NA	TGTGCCAGCAGGACAACAGGGATAAATGAGCAGTTCTTC	CASRTTGINEQFF
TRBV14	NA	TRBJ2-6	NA	TGTGCCAGCAGCCAAGGGGGTTCTGGGGCCAACGTCCTGACTTTC	CASSQGGSGANVLTF
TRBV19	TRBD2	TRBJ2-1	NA	TGTGCAGCCGGGAACCTAGCGGGAACGAGCTCCTACAATGAGCAGTTCTTC	CAAGNLAGTSSYNEQFF
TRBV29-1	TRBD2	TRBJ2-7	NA	TGCAGCGTTGAAGAGTTAGCGGGAGGGCGTAACTACGAGCAGTACTTC	CSVEELAGGRNYEQYF
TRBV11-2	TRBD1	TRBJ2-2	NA	TGTGCCAGCAGCTCAGAGACAGGGGGCAACACCGGGGAGCTGTTTTTT	CASSSETGGNTGELFF
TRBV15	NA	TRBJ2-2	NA	TGTGCCACCAGCATCTCTCCCGAGGGGGAGCTGTTTTTT	CATSISPEGELFF
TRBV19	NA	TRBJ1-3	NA	TGTGCCAGTAGCCCCGGTACTGGAAACACCATATATTTT	CASSPGTGNTIYF
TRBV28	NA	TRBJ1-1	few	TGTGCCAGCAGTTTCAGTAGCGAAGCTTTCTTT	CASSFSSEAFF
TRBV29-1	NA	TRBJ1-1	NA	TGCAGCGTCCGGTTGAGTTTTGAAGCTTTCTTT	CSVRLSFEAFF
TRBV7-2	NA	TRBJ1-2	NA	TGTGCCAGCAGTGCTCCACAGGGCTATGGCTACACCTTC	CASSAPQGYGYTF
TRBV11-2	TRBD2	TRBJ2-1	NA	TGTGCCAGCAGCTTACGACTAGCGGGAGTTTCCAATGAGCAGTTCTTC	CASSLRLAGVSNEQFF
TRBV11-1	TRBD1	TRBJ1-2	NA	TGTGCCAGCAGCCCCGGACAGGGGCTCTATGGCTACACCTTC	CASSPGQGLYGYTF
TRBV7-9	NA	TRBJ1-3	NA	TGTGCCAGCAGCGATAATCGTGCTGGAAACACCATATATTTT	CASSDNRAGNTIYF
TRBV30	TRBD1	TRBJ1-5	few	TGTGCCTGGAGGCGGACAGGGACCCATCAGCCCCAGCATTTT	CAWRRTGTHQPQHF
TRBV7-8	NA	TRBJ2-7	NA	TGTGCCAGCAGCTTCTGGGATTACGAGCAGTACTTC	CASSFWDYEQYF
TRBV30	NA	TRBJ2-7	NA	TGTGCCTGGAGTCTTGGCGGCACAGCGATCTACGAGCAGTACTTC	CAWSLGGTAIYEQYF
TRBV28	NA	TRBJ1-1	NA	TGTGCCAGCAGTACCCCCGGGGCCTCGGGCACTGAAGCTTTCTTT	CASSTPGASGTEAFF
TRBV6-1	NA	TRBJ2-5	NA	TGTGCCAGCAGTGAATTTCGGGAGACCCAGTACTTC	CASSEFRETQYF
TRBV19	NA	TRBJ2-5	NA	TGTGCCAGTAGTAAAGTGGGGGAGACCCAGTACTTC	CASSKVGETQYF
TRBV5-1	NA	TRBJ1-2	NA	TGCGCCAGCAGCTTTGGAGGGGACTATGGCTACACCTTC	CASSFGGDYGYTF
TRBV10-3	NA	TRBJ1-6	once	TGTGCCATCGGTCAGGGGCTGGATTCACCCCTCCACTTT	CAIGQGLDSPLHF
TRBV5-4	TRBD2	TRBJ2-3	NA	TGTGCCAGCAGTAGGCGGGAGGGATACACAGATACGCAGTATTTT	CASSRREGYTDTQYF
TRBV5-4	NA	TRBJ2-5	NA	TGTGCCAGCAGCGCGACGATTGGGGGAATCCAAGAGACCCAGTACTTC	CASSATIGGIQETQYF
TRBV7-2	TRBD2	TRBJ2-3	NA	TGTGCCAGTATAACAAGCGGGGGGTTCACAGATACGCAGTATTTT	CASITSGGFTDTQYF
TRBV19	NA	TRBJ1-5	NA	TGTGCCAGTAGTATTAGGCGAGGGAGGGGAAATCAGCCCCAGCATTTT	CASSIRRGRGNQPQHF
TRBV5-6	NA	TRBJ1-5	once	TGTGCCAGCAGCTTGAGGGGGGTCAATCAGCCCCAGCATTTT	CASSLRGVNQPQHF
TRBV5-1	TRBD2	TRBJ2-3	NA	TGCGCCAGCAGCTTGGCCACTAGCGGGGGGTTCACAGATACGCAGTATTTT	CASSLATSGGFTDTQYF